This T cell receptor (beta chain) is from a study of T cell responses to AZD1222 COVID-19 vaccine. The wider study: Second-dose intervals of approximately 4 or approximately 12 weeks were pooled. Overall study results and limits: It was only after the peak T cell response that any repertoires were sampled. Dominant CD4 TCR responses targeted spike regions 160-218 and 743-854.

Concerning this clone itself: Its cognate antigen is unknown.

Assay used: immunoSEQ multiplex PCR; TCRdb lists only in-frame clones, some missing. The sample lists around 100,000 clones, 70% to 90% occurring once. The junction had 9 bases not matched to a gene; V was cut back by 3 bases and J by 12 bases. The CDR3 is 14 residues long. Germline assignment: CDR1 MNHEY and CDR2 SMNVEV (reference sequence). V usage is TRBV27 and J usage is TRBJ2-1; 9 bases line up with TRBD2. The receptor's source is an adult in good health. The sample in question was peripheral blood, obtained on day 0 of AZD1222 vaccination. CDR3 nucleotides: TGTGCCAGCAGTTTCGGACTAGCGATAGGGGGGCAGTTCTTC. Protein product: CASSFGLAIGGQFF.